Listed below are T cell receptor beta chains from one sample, sequenced in a study of PD-1 blockade in classical Hodgkin lymphoma. Sequenced by immunoSEQ multiplex PCR; TCRdb stores in-frame clones only, minus some. In the table there are some 25,000 clones, around 73% of which are singletons. This specimen was peripheral blood mononuclear cells (PBMCs), taken before the second cycle of nivolumab. The receptors derive from a human donor with classical Hodgkin lymphoma. Each CDR3 is given with its conserved first and last residue. A D gene is named only where the DNA matches it firmly. For some rows the clone size is stated as once, few or many, or as a class when expanded; others skip it.

D	V	J	size	DNA	CDR3
NA	TRBV11-1	TRBJ1-6	NA	TGTGCCAGCAGCTCGTCACTGGGGCTCGGGAATTCACCCCTCCACTTT	CASSSSLGLGNSPLHF
NA	TRBV18	TRBJ1-1	few	TGTGCCAGCTCACCGGGACGGGGAGAGACTGAAGCTTTCTTT	CASSPGRGETEAFF
NA	TRBV4-2	TRBJ2-2	once	TGTGCCAGCAGCCAAGTGTCGAATTACCGAAAATCCTGGAGCGGGGAGCTGTTTTTT	CASSQVSNYRKSWSGELFF
NA	TRBV6-5	TRBJ2-1	once	TGTGCCAGCAGTTACAAGCGCCACTACAATGAGCAGTTCTTC	CASSYKRHYNEQFF
NA	TRBV7-2	TRBJ1-5	few	TGTGCCAGCAGTTCAAGGGTCGCGGGCAATCAGCCCCAGCATTTT	CASSSRVAGNQPQHF
NA	TRBV5-1	TRBJ1-2	NA	TGCGCCAGCAGCTTGGGAGACGGTAACTATGGCTACACCTTC	CASSLGDGNYGYTF
NA	TRBV7-8	TRBJ2-7	medium-sized	TGTGCCAGCAGCTACCGGACAGTAAGCTCCTACGAGCAGTACTTC	CASSYRTVSSYEQYF
TRBD1	TRBV6-5	TRBJ1-1	NA	TGTGCCAGCAGTTACCAGGGAACAGGGGGGAACACTGAAGCTTTCTTT	CASSYQGTGGNTEAFF
NA	TRBV2	TRBJ1-2	NA	TGTGCCAGCGCCCAGGGGTCCTATGGCTACACCTTC	CASAQGSYGYTF
TRBD1	TRBV29-1	TRBJ2-7	NA	TGCAGCGCCACGACAGGGGGCTCGTACGAGCAGTACTTC	CSATTGGSYEQYF
NA	TRBV5-5	TRBJ1-2	NA	TGTGCCAGCAGCCCCGGCGGAGCTAACTATGGCTACACCTTC	CASSPGGANYGYTF
NA	TRBV5-6	TRBJ1-4	NA	TGTGCCAGCAGCCTCCCGCGGGGGAGGGGAGGAGAAAAACTGTTTTTT	CASSLPRGRGGEKLFF
NA	TRBV7-2	TRBJ1-2	once	TGTGCCAGCAGCTTAGGGTCTGCCTACGTTTATGGCTACACCTTC	CASSLGSAYVYGYTF
NA	TRBV7-9	TRBJ1-1	medium-sized	TGTGCCAGCAGCGCCGCCAACAGGGCCTTCAACACTGAAGCTTTCTTT	CASSAANRAFNTEAFF
NA	TRBV7-9	TRBJ1-2	once	TGTGCCAGCAGCTTATCGGGGTCGCAGGGCGTCCATTACGGCTACACCTTC	CASSLSGSQGVHYGYTF
NA	TRBV9	TRBJ2-3	NA	TGTGCCAGCAGCGTAGATCAGGGGCGCGATACGCAGTATTTT	CASSVDQGRDTQYF
NA	TRBV5-1	TRBJ1-2	NA	TGCGCCAGCAGCTTGGAAGGCTCTAGAAGAGCTAACTATGGCTACACCTTC	CASSLEGSRRANYGYTF
TRBD1	TRBV10-3	TRBJ2-7	once	TGTGCCACAGGGACAGGGCGCGAGCAGTACTTC	CATGTGREQYF
NA	TRBV19	TRBJ2-2	NA	TGTGCCAGTAGTCCCGGGACCGCCACCGGGGAGCTGTTTTTT	CASSPGTATGELFF
NA	TRBV7-2	TRBJ2-3	NA	TGTGCCAGCAGCCCGGACGGAGCAGATACGCAGTATTTT	CASSPDGADTQYF
TRBD2	TRBV4-3	TRBJ2-3	few	TGCGCCAGCAGCCAATTGGGGAGCGGGGCTAGCACAGATACGCAGTATTTT	CASSQLGSGASTDTQYF
TRBD1	TRBV7-8	TRBJ2-1	NA	TGTGCCAGCAGCTTTAGCGATTGGACAGGGTCGAATGAGCAGTTCTTC	CASSFSDWTGSNEQFF
NA	TRBV11-3	TRBJ2-3	NA	TGTGCCAGCAGCTTAGTAGGAGGGGGAGGGGCGGGCAACACAGATACGCAGTATTTT	CASSLVGGGGAGNTDTQYF